The 9 T cell receptor beta chains listed next were all sequenced from one sample in a study of cytomegalovirus exposure and HLA in healthy donors. Primers for the PCR totalled 60 Vbeta and 13 Jbeta. Repertoires were generated with immunoSEQ multiplex PCR, while TCRdb's copy carries only in-frame clones and drops some. Of 190,000 or so clones detected, 82% appear once; the ten largest clones hold 6.5%. The sequencing input was PBMCs. The receptors stem from a woman in her fifties or sixties in good health and CMV-seropositive.

This clone has a handful of counts. The V gene is TRBV28, the J gene TRBJ1-6, with a weak D call TRBD1 (5 bases). Per germline, CDR1 MDHEN and CDR2 SYDVKM. Between the trimmed V and J ends, which lost 10 bases and 0 bases, there was a span of 13 bases. The length of the CDR3 is 15 residues. In DNA, the CDR3 is TGTGCCACCATTCCAGACAGCTCCTATAATTCACCCCTCCACTTT. Translating it yields CATIPDSSYNSPLHF. Drawing the rest from reference TRBV28 and TRBJ1-6, the complete variable domain is DVKVTQSSRYLVKRTGEKVFLECVQDMDHENMFWYRQDPGLGLRLIYFSYDVKMKEKGDIPEGYSVSREKKERFSLILESASTNQTSMYLCATIPDSSYNSPLHFGNGTRLTVT.

V and J are TRBV10-3 and TRBJ1-5, with D unclear. V was shortened by 3 bases and J by 0 bases, with 9 bases between the two germline ends. This CDR3 has 15 residues. Germline loops: CDR1 ENHRY, CDR2 SYGVKD. CDR3 region: CAISESDTSNQPQHF. CDR3 DNA sequence: TGTGCCATCAGTGAATCAGACACTAGCAATCAGCCCCAGCATTTT.

The chain is built from TRBV6-5 and TRBJ1-2; tentatively, D is TRBD1 (5 bases). The ends were cut back, 5 bases at V and 3 bases at J, with 10 bases in the middle. The CDR3 is made up of 13 amino acids. CDR1 is MNHEY and CDR2 is SVGAGI in the germline V gene. The CDR3 reads CASSRQGDYGYTF. In nucleotides, the CDR3 is TGTGCCAGCAGTAGGCAGGGCGACTATGGCTACACCTTC.

The V gene is TRBV6-1, the J gene TRBJ1-1; possible D gene TRBD1, 6 bases. V was trimmed by 0 bases and J by 1 base, leaving 9 bases between them. Per the germline V gene, CDR1 is MNHNS and CDR2 is SASEGT. This CDR3 has 15 residues. The CDR3 coding sequence is TGTGCCAGCAGTGAAGCGGCAGGGGCGAACACTGAAGCTTTCTTT. Amino acids: CASSEAAGANTEAFF.

The CDR3 reads CASSYHGQAPDTQYF. The CDR3 nucleotides are TGCGCCAGCAGCTACCACGGACAGGCTCCAGATACGCAGTATTTT. J is TRBJ2-3 and V is TRBV5-1; 7 bases agree with TRBD1. In germline, CDR1 is SGHRS, CDR2 YFSETQ. V gave up 3 bases and J gave up 4 bases; unmatched junction bases: 8. CDR3 length equals 15 residues.

This chain connects TRBV28 to TRBJ2-7; 11 bases fit TRBD2. The ends lost 7 bases at V and 6 bases at J; junction bases unmatched: 8. The CDR3 covers 14 residues. Germline V CDR1 and CDR2: MDHEN, SYDVKM. The CDR3 DNA sequence: TGTGCCAGCAACCCTAGCGGGAGGATGGGCGAGCAGTACTTC. Translation: CASNPSGRMGEQYF.

The V call is TRBV28, the J call TRBJ1-5; TRBD1 is a possible D gene (6 bases). The germline gives CDR1 MDHEN, CDR2 SYDVKM. Trimming took 6 bases from V and 5 from J, leaving 20 bases between them. The CDR3 totals 16 residues. The CDR3 reads CASRTPPGARDQPQHF. The CDR3 DNA sequence: TGTGCCAGCAGAACCCCCCCAGGGGCGAGGGATCAGCCCCAGCATTTT.

The rearrangement joins TRBV11-2 to TRBJ2-7; TRBD1 matches at 8 bases. The CDR3 is 14 amino acids. J was trimmed by 2 bases and V by 3 bases; bases with no gene match: 3. Germline V gene lookup returns CDR1 SGHAT and CDR2 FQNNGV. The CDR3, as DNA: TGTGCCAGCAGCTTGACAGGGGAAGCCTACGAGCAGTACTTC. Residues: CASSLTGEAYEQYF. The full variable domain, in which reference TRBV11-2 and TRBJ2-7 provide the parts outside the CDR3, is EAGVAQSPRYKIIEKRQSVAFWCNPISGHATLYWYQQILGQGPKLLIQFQNNGVVDDSQLPKDRFSAERLKGVDSTLKIQPAKLEDSAVYLCASSLTGEAYEQYFGPGTRLTVT.

The chain recombines TRBV5-6 with TRBJ1-3, with D unclear. CDR3 length equals 15 residues. Trimming removed 0 bases at V and 0 bases at J, with 7 bases between. Germline assignment: CDR1 SGHDT and CDR2 YYEEEE. In DNA form, the CDR3 reads TGTGCCAGCAGCTTGGGCGGTCCCTCTGGAAACACCATATATTTT. Protein product: CASSLGGPSGNTIYF.